This TCR beta chain was identified during a study of shared clonotypes between healthy human individuals (dated by TCRdb to about 2020). Study-wide context: The cohort included three men and a couple of women between 18 and 49 years of age. For each donor, CD4 naive and CD4 memory were each given three plates, CD8 naive was given two plates, and CD8 memory was given one plate. To estimate repertoire size and how much clonotype sharing occurs between individuals, the study deeply sequenced the blood TCR repertoires of about five healthy adults. Different laboratories and diverse techniques were used to prepare libraries and sequence TCR repertoires, to increase sequencing depth and limit assay-specific biases. Each donor's leukapheresis produced roughly between about 0.9 and 9.5 billion PBMCs. General findings and caveats noted by the study authors: Pairwise subsampling indicated that sequencing depth was expected to affect the degree of clonotype sharing among donors. Naive subsets generally had larger estimated clonotype richness than memory subsets did. Sharing across four donors was observed for around 5% of naive CD4, around 3.5% of naive CD8, 2% to 2.5% of memory CD4, and around 0.42% of memory CD8 clonotypes. Even with the large sequencing depth, rarefaction of the sorted-subset datasets indicated that sequencing was incomplete. Because the study included only a small number of donors, the genetic and exposure-history diversity represented was limited. Clonotypes shared by all four sorted-subset donors showed higher generation probabilities than non-shared clonotypes. Sampling was limited to blood, and TCR repertoires in tissue likely differ from TCR repertoires in blood.

A remark on this clone: Its specific antigen is unknown. No base-level quality is on record; no much larger clone is a single base apart.

CDR1 and CDR2, per the germline V gene, are MDHEN and SYDVKM. Spanning cysteine to phenylalanine, the CDR3 consists of 16 amino acids. This entry keeps only the CDR3 DNA: 48 bases, framed from base 1. V and J are truncated by 9 bases and 9 bases respectively, leaving an intervening sequence of 27 bases. TCR CDR3 regions were amplified from genomic DNA by multiplex PCR using the deep immunoSEQ assay. Genomic DNA extracted from each cell subset was distributed evenly over all wells of several immunoSEQ 96-well plates, and each plate served as one replicate. For sorted subsets, each replicate PCR was loaded with 200 ng genomic DNA, equivalent to approximately 33,000 T cell genomes. The purified libraries were quantified using a Qubit 3.0 fluorometer, sized with a Bioanalyzer 2100, and then quantified again using the KAPA Library Quantification kit. A separate single-read 150-cycle Illumina NextSeq 550 flow cell was used to sequence each immunoSEQ 96-well plate. As for the authors' bioinformatics: Because the immunoSEQ output held only junctional sequences and lacked quality scores, the filtering could not match the filtering applied to full-length reads. To assign V/J genes and CDR3, sequences were annotated against IMGT germline references using PyIR, a Python wrapper for IgBLAST v1.9. Any read was removed if the V/J assignment was weak (E-value above 1e-6), the CDR3 was missing, or the read contained stop codons, out-of-frame junctions, or ambiguous translated residues. V3J clonotypes were defined as sequences sharing an identical inferred V gene, J gene, and CDR3 amino acid sequence. To compute the percentage overlap between repertoires, the number of shared unique clonotypes was divided by the size of the smaller repertoire. RTK rarefaction, the Chao1 estimator, and Recon v2.1 estimates of unobserved clonotypes were used to assess repertoire richness. OLGA was used to compute generation probabilities for all TCRbeta clonotypes that the gDNA method yielded from a few donors. Entries here come from immuneACCESS through TCRdb and include only in-frame sequences with V and J called. Some clones fail to appear in such tables; in the studies checked, an unresolved V gene covers under half of the shortfall, and the cause of the remainder is unknown. V, J and clone size derive from that table, while D and trimming were established from the DNA sequence. This sample is represented by about 2.4 million clones; 80% to 95% of them were singletons. Jointly, the top ten make up 0.35% to 0.45% of the sample.

The donors were healthy, HIV-negative adults who had no recently reported acute infections or vaccinations. Every donor was a Caucasian adult living in Nashville, Tennessee, USA. CD4+ T cells were enriched through magnetic negative selection, after which naive cells were positively selected on CD45RA and the remaining negative fraction served as the memory subset. Blood was collected by leukapheresis, and PBMCs were isolated by Ficoll-Histopaque density gradient centrifugation and then cryopreserved in liquid nitrogen vapor phase. Analytical flow cytometry was used to check the purity and quantity of every magnetically sorted T cell population. From each sorted fraction, genomic DNA was isolated and quantified by UV absorbance on a Nanodrop 2000c.

This TCR derives from a man aged 18 to 29 in good health. Some clones in this sample may be carry-over from other donors' samples. Material for sequencing was naive CD4+ T cells from PBMCs. The cell subset or site label, read with the paper, signifies: CD45RA+ positively selected. The chain was built from TRBV28 and TRBJ1-5, with the D gene not confidently named. The bases read TGTGCCAGTTGGCTCGGCCATTCATCTAGCACTTCGCCCCAGCATTTT. Its coded protein is CASWLGHSSSTSPQHF.